These T cell receptor beta chains were read from a single sample in a study of blood T cell repertoires in COVID-19. Some clones are missing from TCRdb's copy, which holds only in-frame ones; the method was immunoSEQ multiplex PCR. The sample contains 130,000 to 150,000 clones, 81% of which appear only once. The sequenced sample consisted of peripheral blood. The source of these receptors is a human donor with acute or convalescent COVID-19. The donor label of this sample is uncertain. Each CDR3 is given with its conserved first and last residue. Fields, in order: clone size, V gene, D gene, J gene, CDR3 protein, CDR3 DNA. D genes are given only for firm matches. Clone size is stated in some rows and not others, as once, few, many or a class when expanded.

once	TRBV5-1	NA	TRBJ1-1	CASSTMNTEAFF	TGCGCCAGCAGCACAATGAACACTGAAGCTTTCTTT
few	TRBV4-1	NA	TRBJ1-1	CASSPRQMNTEAFF	TGCGCCAGCAGCCCCCGACAGATGAACACTGAAGCTTTCTTT
NA	TRBV27	NA	TRBJ1-2	CASSPRESYGYTF	TGTGCCAGCAGTCCCCGGGAGAGCTATGGCTACACCTTC
NA	TRBV7-8	NA	TRBJ2-1	CASSLLPSSYNEQFF	TGTGCCAGCAGCCTACTCCCGAGCTCCTACAATGAGCAGTTCTTC
NA	TRBV21-1	NA	TRBJ2-3	CASSKFPARPPPQYF	TGTGCCAGCAGCAAATTCCCCGCCAGGCCGCCCCCGCAGTATTTT
NA	TRBV2	NA	TRBJ2-5	CASSPLQETQYF	TGTGCCAGCAGTCCCCTGCAAGAGACCCAGTACTTC
few	TRBV6-5	NA	TRBJ1-1	CASSYEPGGTEAFF	TGTGCCAGCAGTTACGAACCGGGGGGGACTGAAGCTTTCTTT
NA	TRBV11-1	TRBD1	TRBJ1-2	CASSWDRNDYTF	TGTGCCAGCAGCTGGGACAGGAATGACTACACCTTC
NA	TRBV24-1	NA	TRBJ2-1	CATSDFDSPNEQFF	TGTGCCACCAGTGATTTCGACAGCCCCAATGAGCAGTTCTTC
NA	TRBV2	NA	TRBJ1-2	CASSEGRPANYGYTF	TGTGCCAGCAGTGAAGGCAGGCCCGCTAACTATGGCTACACCTTC
NA	TRBV27	TRBD1	TRBJ2-2	CASTRTGPHTGELFF	TGTGCCAGCACTAGGACAGGCCCCCACACCGGGGAGCTGTTTTTT
NA	TRBV12-5	TRBD1	TRBJ1-6	CASGLTGTAGSPLHF	TGTGCTAGTGGTTTGACCGGGACAGCGGGTTCACCCCTCCACTTT
NA	TRBV7-3	TRBD1	TRBJ2-1	CASSLTGQNEQFF	TGTGCCAGCAGCTTAACGGGACAGAATGAGCAGTTCTTC
NA	TRBV7-8	TRBD2	TRBJ2-1	CASSPSAGGVHNEQFF	TGTGCCAGCAGCCCGTCCGCGGGGGGCGTCCACAATGAGCAGTTCTTC
NA	TRBV9	TRBD1	TRBJ1-2	CASSPGQGGYGYTF	TGTGCCAGCAGCCCAGGACAGGGTGGCTATGGCTACACCTTC
NA	TRBV5-1	NA	TRBJ2-5	CASSLLPREQETQYF	TGCGCCAGCAGCCTTTTGCCCCGGGAACAAGAGACCCAGTACTTC
NA	TRBV18	NA	TRBJ2-6	CASSRGTPSSGANVLTF	TGTGCCAGCTCCCGAGGGACACCCAGCTCTGGGGCCAACGTCCTGACTTTC
NA	TRBV10-1	NA	TRBJ2-1	CASSDNRGAGNEQFF	TGCGCCAGCAGTGACAACCGGGGGGCAGGGAATGAGCAGTTCTTC
NA	TRBV5-4	NA	TRBJ1-1	CASSLRGGEGTEAFF	TGTGCCAGCAGCCTCCGGGGGGGGGAGGGCACTGAAGCTTTCTTT
NA	TRBV7-9	NA	TRBJ1-2	CASSLAGGDYGYTF	TGTGCCAGCAGCTTAGCTGGCGGAGACTATGGCTACACCTTC
NA	TRBV5-1	TRBD1	TRBJ2-1	CASSTRQGRRAVEQFF	TGCGCCAGCAGCACCCGACAGGGGAGGCGAGCGGTTGAGCAGTTCTTC
NA	TRBV1	NA	TRBJ1-4	CTSSREGRTNEKLFF	TGCACCAGCAGCCGGGAGGGGAGGACTAATGAAAAACTGTTTTTT
NA	TRBV4-2	NA	TRBJ1-2	CASSQEGVATSPNYGYTF	TGTGCCAGCAGCCAAGAAGGGGTGGCGACATCCCCTAACTATGGCTACACCTTC
NA	TRBV27	TRBD1	TRBJ1-5	CASSPQGASQPQHF	TGTGCCAGCAGTCCACAGGGGGCAAGCCAGCCCCAGCATTTT
NA	TRBV6-5	NA	TRBJ1-5	CATKEDTNSNQPQHF	TGTGCCACCAAAGAGGACACAAACAGCAATCAGCCCCAGCATTTT
NA	TRBV5-1	NA	TRBJ2-3	CASSLSRSVTDTQYF	TGCGCCAGCAGCTTGAGCAGGTCTGTAACAGATACGCAGTATTTT
NA	TRBV3-1/TRBV3-2	TRBD2	TRBJ2-1	CASSSPSGGTYNEQFF	TGTGCCAGCAGCTCCCCTAGCGGGGGCACCTACAATGAGCAGTTCTTC
NA	TRBV5-1	NA	TRBJ1-1	CASSQDSLNTEAFF	TGCGCCAGCAGCCAGGACAGCTTGAACACTGAAGCTTTCTTT
NA	TRBV18	TRBD2	TRBJ2-5	CASSGGGGGGNQETQYF	TGTGCCAGCTCAGGAGGTGGCGGGGGGGGAAACCAAGAGACCCAGTACTTC
NA	TRBV6-5	NA	TRBJ1-6	CASTLNSPLHF	TGTGCCAGCACCCTAAATTCACCCCTCCACTTT
NA	TRBV27	NA	TRBJ2-3	CASREWEVGTDTQYF	TGTGCCAGCAGAGAGTGGGAGGTTGGCACAGATACGCAGTATTTT
NA	TRBV10-2	NA	TRBJ2-7	CASSVRQALSYEQYF	TGCGCCAGCAGTGTTAGGCAGGCCCTCTCCTACGAGCAGTACTTC
NA	TRBV30	NA	TRBJ1-3	CAWNSGQNTIYF	TGTGCCTGGAATTCAGGGCAGAACACCATATATTTT
NA	TRBV6-2/TRBV6-3	NA	TRBJ2-3	CASSYRWTGTDTQYF	TGTGCCAGCAGTTATAGGTGGACTGGCACAGATACGCAGTATTTT
NA	TRBV2	TRBD2	TRBJ2-1	CASSGGGRREQFF	TGTGCCAGCAGCGGGGGGGGCCGGCGTGAGCAGTTCTTC
NA	TRBV24-1	TRBD1	TRBJ1-2	CATSDFQGDRVAPNYGYTF	TGTGCCACCAGTGATTTTCAGGGGGACAGGGTGGCCCCTAACTATGGCTACACCTTC
NA	TRBV5-8	NA	TRBJ1-5	CASSFGGEGQPQHF	TGTGCCAGCAGCTTTGGAGGGGAGGGGCAGCCCCAGCATTTT
NA	TRBV19	NA	TRBJ1-3	CASSIPVGGVAYF	TGTGCCAGTAGTATTCCGGTTGGAGGGGTCGCCTATTTT
NA	TRBV10-3	NA	TRBJ1-6	CAIQPSGQSPLHF	TGTGCCATACAGCCCTCGGGACAATCACCCCTCCACTTT
NA	TRBV29-1	TRBD2	TRBJ2-5	CSVFLLAGVETQYF	TGCAGCGTTTTTCTTCTAGCGGGGGTGGAGACCCAGTACTTC
NA	TRBV14	NA	TRBJ1-2	CASSQSRPGRWPMVGYTF	TGTGCCAGCAGCCAATCACGACCCGGCAGGTGGCCGATGGTCGGCTACACCTTC
NA	TRBV12-3/TRBV12-4	TRBD1	TRBJ2-1	CASSLIQGDEQFF	TGTGCCAGCAGTTTAATACAGGGGGATGAGCAGTTCTTC
NA	TRBV27	NA	TRBJ1-5	CASRQRGGGWVRVSNQPQHF	TGTGCCAGCAGACAAAGGGGGGGCGGATGGGTGAGGGTAAGCAATCAGCCCCAGCATTTT
NA	TRBV5-1	NA	TRBJ1-6	CASSWRGGENSPLHF	TGCGCCAGCAGCTGGAGGGGGGGAGAGAATTCACCCCTCCACTTT
NA	TRBV7-3	NA	TRBJ1-2	CASSFGPGLGYTF	TGTGCCAGCAGCTTTGGGCCAGGGCTCGGCTACACCTTC